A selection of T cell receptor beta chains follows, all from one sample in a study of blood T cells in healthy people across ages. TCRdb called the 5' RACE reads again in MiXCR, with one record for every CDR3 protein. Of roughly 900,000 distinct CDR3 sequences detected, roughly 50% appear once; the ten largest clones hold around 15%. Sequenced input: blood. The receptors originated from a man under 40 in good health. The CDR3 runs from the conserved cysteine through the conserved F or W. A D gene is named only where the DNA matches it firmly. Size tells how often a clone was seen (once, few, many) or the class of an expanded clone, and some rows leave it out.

CASSQATSYEQFF,TGCGCCAGCAGCCAGGCAACTAGTTATGAGCAGTTCTTC,TRBJ2-1,NA,TRBV4-1,few
CSARTGVFLEQYF,TGCAGTGCTAGGACAGGGGTCTTTCTCGAGCAGTACTTC,TRBJ2-7,TRBD1,TRBV20-1,NA
CASSRQAVGEQYF,TGTGCCAGCAGCCGACAGGCCGTTGGCGAGCAGTACTTC,TRBJ2-7,NA,TRBV11-1,few
CATSRAQGDGYTF,TGTGCCACCAGCAGAGCACAGGGAGATGGCTACACCTTC,TRBJ1-2,NA,TRBV15,few
CSALRLAGAPRDTQYF,TGCAGTGCGTTGAGACTAGCGGGGGCCCCAAGGGATACGCAGTATTTT,TRBJ2-3,TRBD2,TRBV20-1,NA
CASSFPPAPYNEQFF,TGCGCCAGCAGCTTCCCGCCAGCGCCTTACAATGAGCAGTTCTTC,TRBJ2-1,NA,TRBV5-1,many
CASSPHEAQTIYEQYF,TGCGCCAGCAGCCCCCACGAAGCCCAGACAATCTACGAGCAGTACTTC,TRBJ2-7,NA,TRBV4-1,NA
CASSQELAAFSYEQYF,TGCGCCAGCAGCCAAGAACTAGCTGCCTTCTCCTACGAGCAGTACTTC,TRBJ2-7,NA,TRBV4-1,NA
CASSLSSENEQFF,TGTGCCAGCAGTTTAAGTTCCGAGAATGAGCAGTTCTTC,TRBJ2-1,NA,TRBV12-3/TRBV12-4,NA
CASTRSRVIQAEQYF,TGTGCCAGCACTCGCTCAAGGGTCATTCAGGCCGAGCAGTACTTC,TRBJ2-7,NA,TRBV12-3/TRBV12-4,NA
CASSLTLGLAGGPDTQYF,TGTGCCAGCAGCTTAACCCTCGGACTAGCGGGGGGGCCAGATACGCAGTATTTT,TRBJ2-3,TRBD2,TRBV7-2,few
CASSPLDRGKRYEQFF,TGTGCCAGCAGTCCCTTAGACAGGGGTAAAAGGTATGAGCAGTTCTTC,TRBJ2-1,TRBD1,TRBV27,NA
CASSPYGDSSSYNSPLHF,TGTGCCAGCAGTCCATATGGGGACTCCAGCTCCTATAATTCACCCCTCCACTTT,TRBJ1-6,NA,TRBV13,once
CASRPGTGRYGYTF,TGTGCCAGCAGACCTGGGACAGGTCGTTATGGCTACACCTTC,TRBJ1-2,TRBD1,TRBV12-3/TRBV12-4,NA
CASSQDPTSGETQFF,TGCGCCAGCAGCCAAGACCCCACTAGTGGAGAGACCCAGTTCTTC,TRBJ2-1,NA,TRBV4-1,NA
CASSLAGLAGNEQFF,TGTGCCAGCAGCTTAGCGGGACTAGCGGGCAATGAGCAGTTCTTC,TRBJ2-1,TRBD2,TRBV13,NA
CASSFQGYGEQFF,TGCGCCAGCAGCTTCCAGGGGTACGGTGAGCAGTTCTTC,TRBJ2-1,NA,TRBV4-1,NA
CASSLAVGLPNYGYTF,TGCGCCAGCAGCTTGGCCGTCGGTTTGCCGAACTATGGCTACACCTTC,TRBJ1-2,NA,TRBV5-1,NA
CSANAGDGQPQHF,TGCAGTGCCAACGCAGGGGATGGACAGCCCCAGCATTTT,TRBJ1-5,NA,TRBV20-1,NA
CASRYGLAGADTQYF,TGCGCCAGCAGATACGGACTAGCGGGAGCAGATACGCAGTATTTT,TRBJ2-3,TRBD2,TRBV5-1,few
CASTLSQGRGNEQFF,TGTGCCAGCACCCTCTCTCAGGGAAGGGGCAATGAGCAGTTCTTC,TRBJ2-1,NA,TRBV12-3/TRBV12-4,few
CASSPGNRAEPQHF,TGCGCCAGCAGCCCAGGGAACAGGGCGGAGCCCCAGCATTTT,TRBJ1-5,NA,TRBV4-1,many
CASSPGTFSTDTQYF,TGTGCCAGCAGCCCCGGGACATTTAGCACAGATACGCAGTATTTT,TRBJ2-3,NA,TRBV7-2,NA
CSVDSLRLSSYNVQFF,TGCAGCGTTGATAGTCTGCGTCTCAGCTCCTACAATGTGCAGTTCTTC,TRBJ2-1,NA,TRBV29-1,NA
CASSQGQGHGNEQFF,TGCGCCAGCAGCCAAGGGCAGGGGCACGGCAATGAGCAGTTCTTC,TRBJ2-1,NA,TRBV4-3,NA
CASSPFRDTGETQYF,TGTGCCAGCTCACCATTTCGGGACACCGGAGAGACCCAGTACTTC,TRBJ2-5,NA,TRBV18,NA
CASSNTHGSYNEQFF,TGTGCCAGCAGCAATACCCACGGCTCCTACAATGAGCAGTTCTTC,TRBJ2-1,NA,TRBV21-1,NA
CASSYRAVLAKNIQYF,TGTGCCAGCAGTTACAGGGCCGTTCTAGCCAAAAACATTCAGTACTTC,TRBJ2-4,NA,TRBV27,few
CATSRDKAYQETQYF,TGTGCCACCAGCAGAGATAAGGCGTACCAAGAGACCCAGTACTTC,TRBJ2-5,NA,TRBV15,few
CASSLEGETLEAFF,TGCGCCAGCAGCTTGGAGGGGGAAACCCTTGAAGCTTTCTTT,TRBJ1-1,NA,TRBV5-1,NA
CATSRDLGHIYEQYF,TGTGCCACCAGCAGAGATCTGGGACACATCTACGAGCAGTACTTC,TRBJ2-7,NA,TRBV15,NA
CASTAYRGNEQFF,TGTGCCAGCACCGCCTACAGGGGAAATGAGCAGTTCTTC,TRBJ2-1,TRBD1,TRBV7-9,NA
CSAMGQRMKEKLFF,TGCAGCGCCATGGGACAGCGCATGAAGGAAAAACTGTTTTTT,TRBJ1-4,TRBD1,TRBV29-1,NA
CASKGGPSYEQYF,TGTGCCAGCAAAGGGGGGCCCTCCTACGAGCAGTACTTC,TRBJ2-7,NA,TRBV27,few
CAISPRRGREITDTQYF,TGTGCCATCAGTCCTCGAAGGGGACGAGAAATCACAGATACGCAGTATTTT,TRBJ2-3,NA,TRBV10-3,NA
CSAREASGGSYEQYF,TGCAGTGCTAGAGAAGCTAGCGGGGGGTCCTACGAGCAGTACTTC,TRBJ2-7,TRBD2,TRBV20-1,few
CASSSNLGEATDYGYTF,TGTGCCAGCAGCTCCAATTTGGGGGAGGCTACGGACTATGGCTACACCTTC,TRBJ1-2,NA,TRBV9,once
CATSDDRVGDTQYF,TGTGCCACCAGTGACGACAGGGTGGGTGATACGCAGTATTTT,TRBJ2-3,TRBD1,TRBV24-1,few
CASSQDGTDTDAQYF,TGCGCCAGCAGCCAAGATGGGACTGACACAGATGCGCAGTATTTT,TRBJ2-3,NA,TRBV4-3,NA
CASSLVFGRAYGEQYF,TGTGCCAGCAGCTTAGTATTCGGCAGGGCATATGGCGAGCAGTACTTC,TRBJ2-7,NA,TRBV7-9,few
CASSPQPDQPQHF,TGTGCCAGCAGCCCCCAACCCGATCAGCCCCAGCATTTT,TRBJ1-5,NA,TRBV28,NA
CASSALADYEQFF,TGTGCCAGCAGCGCATTAGCGGATTATGAGCAGTTCTTC,TRBJ2-1,NA,TRBV5-5,NA
CSADDRAGANVLTF,TGCAGTGCTGATGACAGGGCTGGGGCCAACGTCCTGACTTTC,TRBJ2-6,TRBD1,TRBV20-1,NA
CSVVGTETPEAFF,TGCAGCGTCGTCGGGACAGAGACCCCTGAAGCTTTCTTT,TRBJ1-1,TRBD1,TRBV29-1,NA
CAWSVLGVEQYF,TGTGCCTGGAGTGTACTTGGGGTTGAGCAGTACTTC,TRBJ2-7,NA,TRBV30,few
CASSPSGPSAGKLFF,TGTGCCAGCAGCCCCTCGGGTCCGAGCGCGGGAAAACTGTTTTTT,TRBJ1-4,NA,TRBV7-9,NA
CASRDSGASTDTQYF,TGTGCCAGCAGGGACTCCGGGGCTAGCACAGATACGCAGTATTTT,TRBJ2-3,NA,TRBV12-3/TRBV12-4,few
CASSLEADLNEKLFF,TGTGCCAGCAGCTTAGAAGCAGACTTAAATGAAAAACTGTTTTTT,TRBJ1-4,NA,TRBV7-6,NA
CASSLQGPLNEQYF,TGTGCCAGCAGTTTACAGGGCCCCCTTAACGAGCAGTACTTC,TRBJ2-7,NA,TRBV27,NA
CASSQDRGAGQETQYF,TGTGCCAGCAGCCAAGATCGGGGGGCAGGACAGGAGACCCAGTACTTC,TRBJ2-5,NA,TRBV3-1,NA
CASSESPAKNIQYF,TGTGCCAGCAGTGAAAGTCCAGCCAAAAACATTCAGTACTTC,TRBJ2-4,NA,TRBV2,few
CASSYDGERTEAFF,TGTGCCAGCAGTTACGATGGGGAAAGGACTGAAGCTTTCTTT,TRBJ1-1,NA,TRBV6-2/TRBV6-3,NA
CASSSSGSPYEQYF,TGTGCCAGCAGCTCCAGCGGGAGTCCCTACGAGCAGTACTTC,TRBJ2-7,TRBD2,TRBV7-9,few
CASRPTARYEQYF,TGTGCCAGCAGACCCACAGCTAGATACGAGCAGTACTTC,TRBJ2-7,NA,TRBV28,few
CASGDSRFTDTQYF,TGTGCCAGCGGAGACAGCAGATTCACAGATACGCAGTATTTT,TRBJ2-3,NA,TRBV6-5,few
CASSLRESNYGYTF,TGCGCCAGCAGCCTAAGGGAGTCAAACTATGGCTACACCTTC,TRBJ1-2,NA,TRBV5-1,few
CASSPLGRGELFF,TGTGCCAGCAGCCCGCTCGGGAGAGGGGAGCTGTTTTTT,TRBJ2-2,NA,TRBV14,NA